Below, 14 T cell receptor beta chains from the same sample are listed, as sequenced in a study of blood T cell repertoires in COVID-19. Repertoires were generated with immunoSEQ multiplex PCR, while TCRdb's copy carries only in-frame clones and drops some. Here the sample spans about 260,000 clones, 82% being singletons. Specimen: peripheral blood. The receptor source for this set is a woman older than 75 with acute or convalescent COVID-19.

The chain couples TRBV19 to TRBJ1-6; D may be TRBD1 (5 bases). Germline CDR1 reads LNHDA; CDR2 reads SQIVND (reference sequence). V shed 6 bases and J shed 0 bases, with 12 bases lying between them. The CDR3 is 16 amino acids. Here the CDR3 reads CASSRQRRSYNSPLHF. CDR3 sequence (DNA): TGTGCCAGTAGCAGACAGCGCCGCTCCTATAATTCACCCCTCCACTTT.

The CDR3 spells CASSERAGGFEKLFF. CDR3 sequence (DNA): TGTGCCAGCAGTGAAAGGGCAGGGGGCTTTGAAAAACTGTTTTTT. V usage is TRBV6-1 and J usage is TRBJ1-4, with 8 positions matching TRBD1. CDR1 is MNHNS, CDR2 SASEGT, per germline. This CDR3 region has 15 residues. V was clipped by 2 bases and J by 7 bases; unmatched bases: 6.

This chain links TRBV19 with TRBJ1-5; perhaps TRBD1 as D (5 bases). The CDR3 extends over 17 amino acids. Trimming shortened V by 6 bases and J by 2 bases, and 20 bases separated the two germline ends. Germline CDR1 LNHDA, CDR2 SQIVND (reference sequence). CDR3 DNA: TGTGCCAGTAGGCCCAAACTGGGGGGATTAGGCAATCAGCCCCAGCATTTT. Residues: CASRPKLGGLGNQPQHF. Full variable domain (missing parts from reference TRBV19 and TRBJ1-5): DGGITQSPKYLFRKEGQNVTLSCEQNLNHDAMYWYRQDPGQGLRLIYYSQIVNDFQKGDIAEGYSVSREKKESFPLTVTSAQKNPTAFYLCASRPKLGGLGNQPQHFGDGTRLSIL.

The rearrangement uses TRBV5-1 and TRBJ2-5; the D is unclear. The CDR3 covers 14 residues. The V end lost 0 bases, the J end lost 5 bases, and 11 bases lay between the germline ends. Germline V CDR1 and CDR2: SGHRS, YFSETQ. Here the CDR3 reads CASSLGLPGETQYF. The CDR3 region has the DNA TGCGCCAGCAGCTTGGGACTCCCCGGGGAGACCCAGTACTTC.

The V and J genes are TRBV5-1 and TRBJ1-6; 7 positions match TRBD1. This CDR3 spans 14 amino acids. With 4 bases clipped from V and 6 bases from J, the junction kept 4 bases outside the gene matches. Germline V gives CDR1 SGHRS, CDR2 YFSETQ. The CDR3 is CASSADRSNSPLHF. CDR3 DNA sequence: TGCGCCAGCAGCGCGGACAGGAGTAATTCACCCCTCCACTTT.

The chain couples TRBV7-2 to TRBJ2-7, with 7 bases identical to TRBD1. There are 15 residues in the CDR3. Germline V CDR1 and CDR2: SGHTA, FQGNSA. V gave up 5 bases and J gave up 5 bases; unmatched junction bases: 12. In DNA, the CDR3 is TGTGCCAGCAGCCCCCAAGGGACAGCTACGGACGAGCAGTACTTC. It specifies CASSPQGTATDEQYF.

The chain recombines TRBV28 with TRBJ1-1; a possible D gene is TRBD1 (5 bases). Germline CDR1 and CDR2: MDHEN and SYDVKM. The CDR3 has 11 amino acids. V lost 5 bases to trimming and J lost 13 bases, with 14 bases between them. As DNA, the CDR3 is TGTGCCAGCAGTGACAGCCTTAGGGGTTTCTTT. This codes for CASSDSLRGFF.

The chain carries TRBV7-3 and TRBJ2-5, with a possible D match to TRBD2 (6 bases). Germline loops: CDR1 SGHTA, CDR2 FQGTGA. This CDR3 has 14 amino acids. V lost 2 bases and J lost 1, with 8 bases in between. CDR3: CASSLAGRQETQYF. CDR3 in DNA: TGTGCCAGCAGCTTAGCGGGACGCCAAGAGACCCAGTACTTC.

The chain links TRBV18 to TRBJ2-2, with 10 bases matching TRBD2. The CDR3 runs to 16 residues. CDR1 is KGHSH, CDR2 LQKENI, per germline. With 2 bases clipped from V and 5 bases from J, the junction kept 5 bases outside the gene matches. The CDR3 sequence: CASSPDSGRKTGELFF. Written as DNA, the CDR3 is TGTGCCAGCTCACCAGATAGCGGGAGGAAGACCGGGGAGCTGTTTTTT.

V is TRBV18 and J is TRBJ2-2; D is undetermined. The V and J ends lost 3 bases and 5 bases respectively, with 10 bases between them. The CDR3 extends over 14 amino acids. CDR1 KGHSH and CDR2 LQKENI come from the germline V gene. CDR3 in amino acids: CASSPPSFTGELFF. CDR3 coding DNA: TGTGCCAGCTCACCTCCGAGTTTTACCGGGGAGCTGTTTTTT.

The table lists this clone with a count of one. The J gene is TRBJ2-5, the V gene TRBV5-4; 7 nucleotides match TRBD2. This CDR3 has 15 residues. CDR1 is SGHNT and CDR2 is YYREEE in the germline V gene (reference sequence). V was pared by 2 bases and J by 4 bases, with 8 bases of the junction left unmatched. CDR3 nucleotide sequence: TGTGCCAGCAGCTTACAGAGGCCGGGGGGAGAGACCCAGTACTTC. It yields the protein CASSLQRPGGETQYF.

The sample holds a few counts of this clone. V and J are TRBV5-1 and TRBJ1-1; TRBD1 matches at 7 bases. The V gene's germline CDR1 is SGHRS and CDR2 YFSETQ. The length of the CDR3 is 14 residues. The ends lost 4 bases at V and 2 bases at J; junction bases unmatched: 5. DNA for the CDR3: TGCGCCAGCAGCAATCAGGGGGGAAACACTGAAGCTTTCTTT. Encoded protein: CASSNQGGNTEAFF.

The CDR3 nucleotides read TGTGCCAGCAGCCCGATCTTGAGGCGGGAGGTAGATAACATTCAGTACTTC. Protein product: CASSPILRREVDNIQYF. The rearrangement uses TRBV11-2 and TRBJ2-4; 8 bases are a match to TRBD2. With 5 bases clipped from V and 7 bases from J, the junction kept 16 bases outside the gene matches. Germline assignment: CDR1 SGHAT and CDR2 FQNNGV. The CDR3 extends over 17 amino acids.

The chain combines TRBV7-2 with TRBJ2-1; 9 bases are shared with TRBD2. This CDR3 is 15 amino acids long. Germline-derived CDR1 and CDR2 are SGHTA and FQGNSA. V shed 3 bases, J shed 4 bases, and the junction held 4 bases outside the gene matches. CDR3 protein: CASSFGGRDYNEQFF. Written as DNA, the CDR3 is TGTGCCAGCAGCTTCGGCGGGAGGGATTACAATGAGCAGTTCTTC.